A single sample is the source of the 23 T cell receptor beta chains below, sequenced in a study of shared clonotypes between healthy human individuals. TCRdb's copy holds only in-frame clones and misses some; the assay was immunoSEQ multiplex PCR. The sample includes around 550,000 clones, 85% to 95% of them seen just once. Naivety among CD8 cells was defined by CD45RO negativity and positive CCR7 selection, thereby excluding terminally differentiated effector memory CD45RA+ cells. Specimen: naive CD8+ T cells sorted from blood. These receptors were collected from a woman aged 25 to 39 in good health.

This clone came up once. V is TRBV6-5 and J is TRBJ2-1, with 7 bases aligning to TRBD2. V lost 3 bases, J lost 7 bases, and 6 bases stayed unmatched. CDR3 size: 14 residues. Germline values: CDR1 MNHEY, CDR2 SVGAGI. The CDR3 coding sequence is TGTGCCAGCAGTTATGGGACTAATTCTAATGAGCAGTTCTTC. This sequence encodes CASSYGTNSNEQFF.

This sequence joins TRBV30 and TRBJ2-5, with D unclear. TRBJ2-7 matches the DNA end more closely, so the J call is doubtful. The CDR3 is made up of 11 amino acids. Germline lookup yields CDR1 GTSNPN and CDR2 SVGIG (reference sequence). Written as DNA, the CDR3 is TGTGCCTGGAGTGATCCCTACGAGCAGTACTTC. Residues: CAWSDPYEQYF.

The chain combines TRBV9 with TRBJ2-3; D is ambiguous. This CDR3 is built from 17 residues. Per germline, CDR1 SGDLS and CDR2 YYNGEE. V lost 1 base and J lost 1, with 16 bases in between. The CDR3 here is CASSVSRRAQGTDTQYF. CDR3 nucleotide sequence: TGTGCCAGCAGCGTATCAAGACGGGCCCAGGGCACAGATACGCAGTATTTT.

This rearrangement joins TRBV30 to TRBJ2-7, with 8 bases that match TRBD1. Losses at the gene ends were 8 bases for V and 0 bases for J; bases not matched to a gene: 6. Germline-derived CDR1 and CDR2 are GTSNPN and SVGIG (reference sequence). This CDR3 has 13 amino acids. CDR3 bases: TGTGCCAGGCGGGACAGGAACTCCTACGAGCAGTACTTC. Its protein product is CARRDRNSYEQYF.

J is TRBJ1-2 and V is TRBV11-2; 7 nucleotides line up with TRBD1. CDR3 length: 15 residues. The germline gives CDR1 SGHAT, CDR2 FQNNGV. V trimming: 4 bases; J trimming: 0 bases; junction bases outside the gene matches: 5. CDR3 sequence reads: CASSSSTGPNYGYTF. The CDR3 nucleotides are TGTGCCAGCAGCTCCTCGACAGGGCCTAACTATGGCTACACCTTC.

This clone was picked up one time. The chain employs TRBV28 and TRBJ2-1; TRBD1 matches 10 bases. Germline V gives CDR1 MDHEN, CDR2 SYDVKM. This CDR3 region has 16 residues. V trimming: 4 bases; J trimming: 8 bases; junction bases outside the gene matches: 11. CDR3 DNA sequence: TGTGCCAGCAGTTCCCTCCCCGGACAGGGGGACGATGAGCAGTTCTTC. Translated: CASSSLPGQGDDEQFF.

The chain joins TRBV6-1 to TRBJ2-7; 7 bases align to TRBD2. The germline V gene has CDR1 MNHNS and CDR2 SASEGT. The CDR3 has 15 residues. Trimming removed 3 bases from V and 6 bases from J; junction bases left unmatched: 11. The CDR3 reads CASSELAGGGLEQYF. CDR3 coding DNA: TGTGCCAGCAGTGAGTTAGCGGGTGGAGGTCTCGAGCAGTACTTC.

The V and J genes are TRBV28 and TRBJ1-4, with D unclear. Trimming cost V 2 bases and J 3 bases, with 10 bases left between them. Germline CDR1 MDHEN, CDR2 SYDVKM. The CDR3 totals 15 residues. The CDR3 DNA follows: TGTGCCAGCAGTTTAGAGCGCGAACCTAATGAAAAACTGTTTTTT. This translates into CASSLEREPNEKLFF.

This chain connects TRBV6-5 to TRBJ2-2; D may correspond to TRBD1 or TRBD2 (6 bases each). The ends were cut back, 7 bases at V and 9 bases at J, with 15 bases in the middle. CDR1 MNHEY and CDR2 SVGAGI come from the germline V gene. This CDR3 spans 13 amino acids. DNA of the CDR3: TGTGCCAGCACCCAAGGGGGGTCCCGGGAGCTGTTTTTT. Protein product: CASTQGGSRELFF.

This clone was seen a single time. CDR3 DNA sequence: TGTGCCAGCAGCTTTAGCCATGAGCAGTTCTTC. Its protein is CASSFSHEQFF. The chain combines TRBV5-6 with TRBJ2-1; no firm D call. This CDR3 region has 11 residues. The germline V gene has CDR1 SGHDT and CDR2 YYEEEE. V was shortened by 2 bases and J by 8 bases, with 5 bases between the two germline ends.

V usage is TRBV25-1 and J usage is TRBJ2-7; 7 bases align to TRBD1. Germline V gives CDR1 MGHDK, CDR2 SYGVNS. This CDR3 contains 13 residues. V was clipped by 4 bases and J by 6 bases; unmatched bases: 6. CDR3 sequence (DNA): TGTGCCAGCAGTGGAGAGGGGGCGCGCGAGCAGTACTTC. Its translation: CASSGEGAREQYF.

The V and J genes are TRBV4-2 and TRBJ2-5; a weak D match, TRBD2 (5 bases). The assigned J gene may be wrong: the sequence end matches TRBJ2-7 better. Germline CDR1 and CDR2: LGHNA and YNFKEQ. There are 13 residues in the CDR3. The CDR3 loop is CASSHTPSHEQYF. DNA for the CDR3: TGTGCCAGCAGCCACACCCCTAGCCACGAGCAGTACTTC.

J is TRBJ1-1 and V is TRBV7-9, with 7 bases lining up with TRBD1. The CDR3 has 15 residues. Trimming cost V 2 bases and J 1 base; bases outside gene matches: 4. Germline V gives CDR1 SEHNR, CDR2 FQNEAQ (reference sequence). CDR3 region: CASSLYQGENTEAFF. The CDR3 nucleotides are TGTGCCAGCAGCTTATATCAGGGGGAGAACACTGAAGCTTTCTTT. Combining the CDR3 with reference TRBV7-9 and TRBJ1-1 gives the whole variable domain DTGVSQNPRHKITKRGQNVTFRCDPISEHNRLYWYRQTLGQGPEFLTYFQNEAQLEKSRLLSDRFSAERPKGSFSTLEIQRTEQGDSAMYLCASSLYQGENTEAFFGQGTRLTVV.

In this sample, this clone turned up once. The chain couples TRBV7-9 to TRBJ2-3; no clear D gene. Trimming stripped 6 bases from V and 2 bases from J, with 15 bases between. Germline V gene data show CDR1 as SEHNR and CDR2 as FQNEAQ (reference sequence). The CDR3 runs to 15 residues. CDR3 in amino acids: CASSIQGYPTDTQYF. The DNA for the CDR3 is TGTGCCAGCAGTATTCAAGGGTACCCCACAGATACGCAGTATTTT.

This rearrangement joins TRBV5-6 to TRBJ1-5, with D possibly TRBD1 on 6 matching bases. CDR1 is SGHDT, CDR2 YYEEEE, per germline. V was pared by 0 bases and J by 5 bases, with 12 bases between. The CDR3 is 15 residues long. The DNA of the CDR3 is TGTGCCAGCAGCTTGGGGTGGGGGGCTCATCAGCCCCAGCATTTT. Translated, it gives CASSLGWGAHQPQHF.

CDR3 DNA sequence: TGTGCCAGCAGTTACCCCGAGATGTCGACCGACGAGCAGTACTTC. Translated, it gives CASSYPEMSTDEQYF. The chain has TRBV6-6 and TRBJ2-7; D is unresolved. Trimming cost V 2 bases and J 5 bases, with 16 bases left between them. CDR1 and CDR2 (germline): MNHNY, SVGAGI (reference sequence). This CDR3 is built from 15 residues.

This sequence joins TRBV27 and TRBJ1-1, with TRBD1 as a possible D gene (6 bases). This CDR3 comprises 15 residues. The germline V and J ends were trimmed by 5 bases and 0 bases, with 13 bases remaining between them. The germline CDR1 and CDR2 sequences are MNHEY and SMNVEV (reference sequence). The CDR3 DNA reads TGTGCCAGCAGTCTAGGGGGGACCATGAACACTGAAGCTTTCTTT. Translation gives CASSLGGTMNTEAFF.

The chain carries TRBV4-1 and TRBJ2-7; a weak D match, TRBD1 (6 bases). The CDR3 is made up of 15 amino acids. Trimming shortened V by 0 bases and J by 2 bases, and 11 bases separated the two germline ends. Germline CDR1 MGHRA, CDR2 YSYEKL. The CDR3 nucleotides read TGCGCCAGCAGCCAAGAAGCAGACAGGACCTACGAGCAGTACTTC. It translates to CASSQEADRTYEQYF.

DNA of the CDR3: TGTGCCAGTAGTCTCCCCCCCACGGGAGTGTATAGCAATCAGCCCCAGCATTTT. Translating it yields CASSLPPTGVYSNQPQHF. This chain links TRBV19 with TRBJ1-5, with D unresolved. Trimming shortened V by 5 bases and J by 0 bases, and 20 bases separated the two germline ends. The CDR3 covers 18 residues. Looked up from germline, CDR1 is LNHDA and CDR2 is SQIVND (reference sequence).

V is TRBV4-1 and J is TRBJ2-1, with no clear D. Germline V gene lookup returns CDR1 MGHRA and CDR2 YSYEKL. Trimming took off 4 bases at V and 0 bases at J, with 7 bases between the two ends. This CDR3 has 14 amino acids. The CDR3, as DNA: TGCGCCAGCAGCCCCGAGAGCTCCTACAATGAGCAGTTCTTC. It codes for CASSPESSYNEQFF.

This rearrangement joins TRBV7-8 to TRBJ1-2, with 10 bases identical to TRBD1. The CDR3 runs to 14 residues. Unmatched junction bases numbered 7, after V lost 6 bases and J lost 6 bases. Germline V gene lookup returns CDR1 SGHVS and CDR2 FQNEAQ. The CDR3 nucleotides read TGTGCCAGCAGTTCGGGACAGGGGATCGATGGCTACACCTTC. It specifies CASSSGQGIDGYTF.

The chain recombines TRBV4-1 with TRBJ2-7, with D unresolved. This CDR3 spans 17 amino acids. Germline CDR1 reads MGHRA; CDR2 reads YSYEKL. V was cut by 1 base and J by 1 base, with 17 bases left in between. CDR3 sequence (DNA): TGCGCCAGCAGCCAAGTAGTTGGGATCAATCCTTCCTACGAGCAGTACTTC. It specifies CASSQVVGINPSYEQYF.

The chain carries TRBV4-1 and TRBJ2-1; unclear D gene. This CDR3 spans 14 amino acids. Trimming removed 1 base from V and 8 bases from J, with 12 bases in between. The germline V gene has CDR1 MGHRA and CDR2 YSYEKL. The CDR3 here is CASSQGGRHDEQFF. For the CDR3, the DNA is TGCGCCAGCAGCCAAGGCGGCAGACACGATGAGCAGTTCTTC.